This is a list of T cell receptor beta chains from one sample in a study of blood T cells in healthy people across ages. From the 5' RACE reads, TCRdb called clonotypes with MiXCR, one entry per CDR3 protein. The sample contains approximately 770,000 distinct CDR3 sequences, more than 45% of which appear only once. Material: blood. The origin of the receptors is a man aged 30 to 39 in good health. CDR3s include the opening cysteine and the closing phenylalanine or tryptophan. Fields, in order: D gene, V gene, clone size, J gene, CDR3 protein, CDR3 DNA. A D gene is named only where the DNA matches it firmly. Size is omitted from some rows. Given values are once, few, many or a class for expanded clones.

D gene: -; V gene: TRBV2; clone size: -; J gene: TRBJ2-1; CDR3 protein: CASSAGPKSEQFF; CDR3 DNA: TGTGCCAGCAGTGCAGGCCCCAAAAGCGAGCAGTTCTTC
D gene: TRBD2; V gene: TRBV20-1; clone size: -; J gene: TRBJ2-3; CDR3 protein: CSALAGGDTQYF; CDR3 DNA: TGCAGTGCGTTAGCGGGGGGAGATACGCAGTATTTT
D gene: -; V gene: TRBV21-1; clone size: -; J gene: TRBJ2-1; CDR3 protein: CASPRGDLVFVPFF; CDR3 DNA: TGTGCCAGCCCCCGGGGGGACCTTGTCTTTGTCCCGTTCTTC
D gene: -; V gene: TRBV3-1; clone size: many; J gene: TRBJ1-4; CDR3 protein: CASSLDRNVEKLFF; CDR3 DNA: TGTGCCAGCAGCTTGGACAGAAATGTTGAAAAACTGTTTTTT
D gene: TRBD1; V gene: TRBV7-2; clone size: -; J gene: TRBJ2-5; CDR3 protein: CASSFDTGGWETQYF; CDR3 DNA: TGTGCCAGCAGCTTTGACACAGGGGGCTGGGAGACCCAGTACTTC
D gene: -; V gene: TRBV6-1; clone size: -; J gene: TRBJ1-2; CDR3 protein: CASRTESYYGYTF; CDR3 DNA: TGTGCCAGCCGGACAGAGTCCTACTATGGCTACACCTTC
D gene: TRBD2; V gene: TRBV15; clone size: -; J gene: TRBJ2-1; CDR3 protein: CATSNSGGISYNEQFF; CDR3 DNA: TGTGCCACCAGCAATAGCGGGGGGATATCCTACAATGAGCAGTTCTTC
D gene: TRBD1; V gene: TRBV27; clone size: few; J gene: TRBJ1-2; CDR3 protein: CASSLTGGALGGYTF; CDR3 DNA: TGTGCCAGCAGCCTCACAGGGGGCGCCTTAGGGGGCTACACCTTC
D gene: -; V gene: TRBV7-2; clone size: -; J gene: TRBJ2-7; CDR3 protein: CASSLASGAEQYF; CDR3 DNA: TGTGCCAGCAGCTTAGCATCCGGGGCCGAGCAGTACTTC
D gene: TRBD1; V gene: TRBV29-1; clone size: -; J gene: TRBJ2-3; CDR3 protein: CSVPRVGTGKTDTQYF; CDR3 DNA: TGCAGCGTTCCTAGAGTCGGGACAGGGAAGACAGATACGCAGTATTTT
D gene: TRBD1; V gene: TRBV6-6; clone size: -; J gene: TRBJ1-1; CDR3 protein: CASSYSGTGVTEAFF; CDR3 DNA: TGTGCCAGCAGTTACTCAGGGACAGGGGTGACTGAAGCTTTCTTT
D gene: -; V gene: TRBV6-1; clone size: -; J gene: TRBJ1-5; CDR3 protein: CASSPRGSGLGPNQPQHF; CDR3 DNA: TGTGCCAGCAGCCCCCGAGGGTCGGGGTTGGGACCCAATCAGCCCCAGCATTTT
D gene: -; V gene: TRBV7-2; clone size: -; J gene: TRBJ1-2; CDR3 protein: CASSLGSQRYGYTF; CDR3 DNA: TGTGCCAGCAGCCTAGGGAGTCAAAGATATGGCTACACCTTC
D gene: -; V gene: TRBV4-3; clone size: -; J gene: TRBJ2-7; CDR3 protein: CASSREELSDEQYF; CDR3 DNA: TGCGCCAGCAGCCGGGAGGAACTATCGGACGAGCAGTACTTC
D gene: -; V gene: TRBV7-2; clone size: few; J gene: TRBJ2-3; CDR3 protein: CASSLVGGRTDTQYF; CDR3 DNA: TGTGCCAGCAGCTTAGTAGGCGGGCGCACAGATACGCAGTATTTT
D gene: TRBD2; V gene: TRBV7-7; clone size: few; J gene: TRBJ2-6; CDR3 protein: CASSLTLAGVGGANVLTF; CDR3 DNA: TGTGCTAGCAGCCTGACACTAGCGGGAGTAGGTGGGGCCAACGTCCTGACTTTC
D gene: TRBD2; V gene: TRBV7-6; clone size: -; J gene: TRBJ2-5; CDR3 protein: CASSWGLAGQETQYF; CDR3 DNA: TGTGCCAGCAGCTGGGGACTAGCGGGGCAAGAGACCCAGTACTTC
D gene: -; V gene: TRBV25-1; clone size: -; J gene: TRBJ2-7; CDR3 protein: CASSGGPAYEQYF; CDR3 DNA: TGTGCCAGCAGTGGAGGGCCGGCCTACGAGCAGTACTTC
D gene: -; V gene: TRBV20-1; clone size: -; J gene: TRBJ2-1; CDR3 protein: CSAKLLASNEQFF; CDR3 DNA: TGCAGTGCTAAACTACTAGCATCAAATGAGCAGTTCTTC
D gene: TRBD1; V gene: TRBV4-3; clone size: -; J gene: TRBJ1-6; CDR3 protein: CASSQVDRDNSPLHF; CDR3 DNA: TGCGCCAGCAGCCAAGTCGACAGGGATAATTCACCCCTCCACTTT
D gene: TRBD2; V gene: TRBV20-1; clone size: -; J gene: TRBJ2-5; CDR3 protein: CSVPGGVETQYF; CDR3 DNA: TGCAGTGTCCCCGGGGGGGTAGAGACCCAGTACTTC
D gene: -; V gene: TRBV9; clone size: -; J gene: TRBJ2-1; CDR3 protein: CASSVGGQKNEQFF; CDR3 DNA: TGTGCCAGCAGCGTAGGCGGGCAGAAAAATGAGCAGTTCTTC